The clone carrying this TCR beta chain qualifies as medium-sized (0.01 to 0.1%). Its matching antigen is unknown. Germline assignment: CDR1 SGHTA and CDR2 FQGNSA. V was pared by 6 bases and J by 6 bases, with 12 bases between. The CDR3 runs 13 residues. Each TCR cDNA molecule carried a unique molecular identifier. TCRdb processed the 5' RACE reads anew with MiXCR; each CDR3 protein has one entry. Among 8,000 to 9,000 distinct CDR3 sequences listed, 4% to 5.5% were seen once. Time point given: sample taken at primary tumor resection. Sequencing of whole RNA from tumor, nontumor lung or frozen PBMC involved no sorting. This entry is derived from a study of spatial heterogeneity in lung cancer. General study findings and limits: TCRs found ubiquitously expanded in tumor appeared in blood more at resection than at follow-up.

The rearrangement joins TRBV7-2 to TRBJ2-1, with unresolved D. The receptor comes from a male donor with early-stage non-small cell lung cancer. This material consisted of PBMCs, taken at surgery. The CDR3 region has the DNA TGTGCCAGCAGGGTGGGCTACCCCAATGAGCAGTTCTTC. Amino acids: CASRVGYPNEQFF. The full variable domain, with the rest looked up from reference TRBV7-2 and TRBJ2-1, is GAGVSQSPSNKVTEKGKDVELRCDPISGHTALYWYRQSLGQGLEFLIYFQGNSAPDKSGLPSDRFSAERTGGSVSTLTIQRTQQEDSAVYLCASRVGYPNEQFFGPGTRLTVL.